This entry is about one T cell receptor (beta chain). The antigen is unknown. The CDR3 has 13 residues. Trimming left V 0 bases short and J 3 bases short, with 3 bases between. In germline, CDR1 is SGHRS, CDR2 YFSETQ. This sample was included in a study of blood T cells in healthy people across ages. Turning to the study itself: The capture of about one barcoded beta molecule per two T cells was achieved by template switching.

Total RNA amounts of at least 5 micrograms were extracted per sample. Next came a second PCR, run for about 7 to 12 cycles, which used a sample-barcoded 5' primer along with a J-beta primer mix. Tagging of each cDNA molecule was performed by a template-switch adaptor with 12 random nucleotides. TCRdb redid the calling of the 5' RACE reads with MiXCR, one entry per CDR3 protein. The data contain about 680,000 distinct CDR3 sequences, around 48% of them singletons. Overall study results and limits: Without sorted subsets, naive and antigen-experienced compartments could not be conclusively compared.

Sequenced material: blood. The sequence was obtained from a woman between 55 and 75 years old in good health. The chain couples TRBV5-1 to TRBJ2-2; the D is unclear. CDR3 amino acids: CASSLAYTGELFF. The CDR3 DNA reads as TGCGCCAGCAGCTTGGCGTACACCGGGGAGCTGTTTTTT.